The sequence of this TCR beta chain was determined in a study of cytomegalovirus exposure and HLA in healthy donors. Study overall: The 95 to 150 validation repertoires used a platform that matched the one used for the approximately 610 first-cohort repertoires, as a later analysis reported.

Overall study results and limits: Most TCR sequences showed up rarely, but some public TCRs showed up in many donors.

Of note for this clone: Its cognate antigen is unknown.

Profiled with immunoSEQ multiplex PCR; TCRdb holds only in-frame clones, not every one. The table lists 150,000 or so clones, 94% of them singletons. Material for sequencing was PBMCs. This TCR came from a man aged 18 to 30 in good health and CMV-seropositive.

The CDR3 coding sequence is TGTGCCAGCAGCGTAGGGACAGAAGACTACAATGAGCAGTTCTTC. Amino acids: CASSVGTEDYNEQFF. The J gene is TRBJ2-1, the V gene TRBV9, with D maybe TRBD1 (6 bases). Germline loops: CDR1 SGDLS, CDR2 YYNGEE. The V and J ends lost 0 bases and 3 bases respectively, with 10 bases between them. This CDR3 is 15 amino acids long.